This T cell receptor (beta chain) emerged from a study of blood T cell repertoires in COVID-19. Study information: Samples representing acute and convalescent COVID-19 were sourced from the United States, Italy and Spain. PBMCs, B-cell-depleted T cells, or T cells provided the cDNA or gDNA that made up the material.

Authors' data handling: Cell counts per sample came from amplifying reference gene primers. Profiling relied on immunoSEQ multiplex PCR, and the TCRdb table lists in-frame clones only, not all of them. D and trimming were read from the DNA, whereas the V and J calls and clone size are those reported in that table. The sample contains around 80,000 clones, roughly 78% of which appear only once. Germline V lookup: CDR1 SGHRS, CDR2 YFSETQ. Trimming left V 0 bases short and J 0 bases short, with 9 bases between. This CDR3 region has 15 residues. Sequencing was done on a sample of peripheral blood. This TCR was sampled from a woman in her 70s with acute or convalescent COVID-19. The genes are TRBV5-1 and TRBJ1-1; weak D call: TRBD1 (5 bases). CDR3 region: CASSLGPGLNTEAFF. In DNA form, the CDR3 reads TGCGCCAGCAGCTTGGGGCCAGGGCTGAACACTGAAGCTTTCTTT.